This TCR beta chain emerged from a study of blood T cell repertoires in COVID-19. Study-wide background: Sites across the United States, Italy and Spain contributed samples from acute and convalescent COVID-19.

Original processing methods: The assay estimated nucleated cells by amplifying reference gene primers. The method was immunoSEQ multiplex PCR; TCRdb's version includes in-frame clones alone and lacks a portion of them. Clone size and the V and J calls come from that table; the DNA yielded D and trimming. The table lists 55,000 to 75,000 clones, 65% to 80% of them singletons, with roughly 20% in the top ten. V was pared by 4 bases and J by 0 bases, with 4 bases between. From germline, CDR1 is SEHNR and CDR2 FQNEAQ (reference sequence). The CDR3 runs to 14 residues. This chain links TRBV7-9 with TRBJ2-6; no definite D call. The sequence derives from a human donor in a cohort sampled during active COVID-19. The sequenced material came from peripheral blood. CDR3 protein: CASSSVSGANVLTF. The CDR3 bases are TGTGCCAGCAGCTCGGTCTCTGGGGCCAACGTCCTGACTTTC.